This T cell receptor (beta chain) was identified during a study of CD8+ T cells in alopecia areata. In each case, RNA was isolated and then reverse transcribed into cDNA as the sequencing template. TCRdb keeps only in-frame clones here, not all; method: immunoSEQ multiplex PCR. The repertoire includes about 110,000 clones, approximately 61% of them detected once, and about 23% sits in the top ten. The CDR3 extends over 12 amino acids. V gave up 8 bases and J gave up 9 bases, with 14 bases separating them. CDR1 is MDHEN and CDR2 is SYDVKM in the germline V gene. The chain employs TRBV28 and TRBJ2-4; D perhaps matches TRBD1 (6 bases). Sample: NKG2D-low CD8+ T cells sorted from blood. The clonotype was recovered from a human donor with alopecia areata. CDR3 coding DNA: TGTGCCAGCGGAACAGGGATCGCCATTCAGTACTTC. This translates into CASGTGIAIQYF. Full variable domain (rest looked up from reference TRBV28 and TRBJ2-4): DVKVTQSSRYLVKRTGEKVFLECVQDMDHENMFWYRQDPGLGLRLIYFSYDVKMKEKGDIPEGYSVSREKKERFSLILESASTNQTSMYLCASGTGIAIQYFGAGTRLSVL.